Detailed here is one T cell receptor (beta chain). Germline V gives CDR1 MNHEY, CDR2 SVGAGI. This CDR3 region has 14 residues. Trimming removed 10 bases from V and 3 bases from J, with 13 bases in between. The entry originates in a study of cytotoxic CD8 clonotypes in ibrutinib-treated CLL. The repertoire was sequenced with immunoSEQ multiplex PCR; TCRdb's copy has only in-frame clones and lacks some. The sample contains approximately 70,000 clones, 65% to 85% of which appear only once. The sequencing used PBMCs, collected at disease progression, from a patient treated with ibrutinib. The V and J genes are TRBV6-5 and TRBJ1-6, with a weak D call TRBD1 (5 bases). The sequence was collected from a human donor with chronic lymphocytic leukemia. CDR3 protein: CAIRSGGYNSPLHF. The CDR3 nucleotides read TGTGCCATCAGGTCGGGGGGCTATAATTCACCCCTCCACTTT.